This is a list of T cell receptor beta chains from one sample in a study of control samples from healthy donors and cancer patients. The method was immunoSEQ multiplex PCR; TCRdb's version includes in-frame clones alone and lacks a portion of them. The profile shows approximately 190,000 clones, about 89% of them singletons. The sequenced sample was blood. The receptor set was obtained from a man between 25 and 39 years old in good health. CDR3s include the opening cysteine and the closing phenylalanine or tryptophan. D genes are given only for firm matches.

len	v_gene	d_gene	j_gene	CDR3aa	CDR3nt
11	TRBV20-1	NA	TRBJ1-6	CSASQYSPLHF	TGCAGTGCTAGCCAATACTCACCCCTCCACTTT
17	TRBV13	TRBD2	TRBJ2-2	CASSLGLSGGITGELFF	TGTGCCAGCAGCTTAGGCCTCAGCGGGGGTATCACCGGGGAGCTGTTTTTT
13	TRBV2	TRBD1	TRBJ1-2	CASSSQGFHGYTF	TGTGCCAGCAGTTCACAGGGGTTCCATGGCTACACCTTC
14	TRBV7-9	NA	TRBJ2-1	CASSFLEGHNEQFF	TGTGCCAGCAGCTTTTTGGAGGGCCACAATGAGCAGTTCTTC
14	TRBV9	TRBD1	TRBJ1-5	CASSVGDRGQPQHF	TGTGCCAGCAGCGTAGGGGACAGGGGTCAGCCCCAGCATTTT
13	TRBV28	NA	TRBJ1-1	CASRQLMNTEAFF	TGTGCCAGTCGACAGCTCATGAACACTGAAGCTTTCTTT
15	TRBV2	TRBD2	TRBJ2-3	CASSEGLAGADTQYF	TGTGCCAGCAGTGAGGGGCTAGCGGGGGCAGATACGCAGTATTTT
15	TRBV6-5	TRBD2	TRBJ2-1	CASSYSTSEYNEQFF	TGTGCCAGCAGTTACTCGACTAGCGAGTACAATGAGCAGTTCTTC
16	TRBV19	NA	TRBJ1-1	CASSVRKGPLNTEAFF	TGTGCCAGTAGTGTCCGGAAGGGTCCCTTGAACACTGAAGCTTTCTTT
17	TRBV1	NA	TRBJ2-7	CTSSQAAPGAFHYEQYF	TGCACCAGCAGCCAAGCGGCTCCAGGGGCTTTCCACTACGAGCAGTACTTC
14	TRBV2	NA	TRBJ2-7	CASSDQDSNYEQYF	TGTGCCAGCAGTGATCAGGACAGCAACTACGAGCAGTACTTC
17	TRBV24-1	NA	TRBJ2-3	CATSGTPAEGRRDTQYF	TGTGCCACCAGTGGCACTCCCGCGGAGGGGCGGAGAGATACGCAGTATTTT
15	TRBV29-1	TRBD2	TRBJ2-7	CSVVSREGLSYEQYF	TGCAGCGTTGTTTCTCGGGAGGGCCTCTCCTACGAGCAGTACTTC
13	TRBV18	NA	TRBJ2-7	CASSPPSSYEQYF	TGTGCCAGCTCACCACCCAGCTCCTACGAGCAGTACTTC
13	TRBV10-1	TRBD1	TRBJ2-7	CASSRQGSYEQYF	TGCGCCAGCAGCAGACAGGGGTCCTACGAGCAGTACTTC
11	TRBV7-9	NA	TRBJ1-2	CAIRVGYGYTF	TGTGCCATCAGGGTTGGCTATGGCTACACCTTC
13	TRBV5-1	NA	TRBJ1-3	CASSGWEGNTIYF	TGCGCCAGCAGCGGATGGGAAGGAAACACCATATATTTT